Listed below are T cell receptor beta chains from one sample, sequenced in a study of OX40 agonist ivuxolimab in advanced cancers. Libraries were prepared by immunoSEQ multiplex PCR; TCRdb keeps only in-frame clonotypes and omits some of them. The repertoire includes some 60,000 clones, 84% of them detected once, and about 27% sits in the top ten. Specimen: CD4+ or CD8+ T cells sorted from blood, collected in a trial of the OX40 agonist ivuxolimab. Source of these receptors: an adult with an advanced solid tumor such as melanoma, head and neck, liver or kidney cancer. Both conserved end residues are part of each CDR3. Fields, in order: clone size, D gene, J gene, V gene, CDR3 DNA, CDR3 protein. The D gene is left open where the match is weak. The listing skips clone size in some rows; elsewhere it reads once, few, many or a size class.

>-|-|TRBJ1-2|TRBV19
TGTGCCAGTAGTATTTGGGAAGACGGCCGGGGGGGCTACACCTTC
CASSIWEDGRGGYTF
>-|TRBD1|TRBJ1-5|TRBV10-3
TGTGCCATCAGTGTTGCGCTATCAGGGGGGGCAGAACAGCCCCAGCATTTT
CAISVALSGGAEQPQHF
>-|TRBD2|TRBJ2-1|TRBV10-1
TGCGCCAGCAGCTCGACTAGCGGGGGCTACAATGAGCAGTTCTTC
CASSSTSGGYNEQFF
>-|-|TRBJ2-3|TRBV15
TGTGCCACCAGCAGAGTGCCGGGGGTGACACGCACAGATACGCAGTATTTT
CATSRVPGVTRTDTQYF
>-|TRBD2|TRBJ2-2|TRBV30
TGTGCCTGGAGTGTACTAGCGGGAGGCCCCGGGGAGCTGTTTTTT
CAWSVLAGGPGELFF
>-|TRBD2|TRBJ2-7|TRBV4-3
TGCGCCAGCAGCCTGATGCGGGGGAGCTCCTACGAGCAGTACTTC
CASSLMRGSSYEQYF
>-|-|TRBJ2-1|TRBV5-1
TGCGCCAGCAGCTTAGGGGAGACGGACAATGAGCAGTTCTTC
CASSLGETDNEQFF
>-|-|TRBJ2-5|TRBV7-6
TGTGCCAGCAGCTTAACAGGGATTTTCCAAGAGACCCAGTACTTC
CASSLTGIFQETQYF
>-|-|TRBJ2-5|TRBV5-8
TGTGCCAGCAGCTTGGTGGCCCAGTACTTC
CASSLVAQYF
>few|-|TRBJ2-2|TRBV7-2
TGTGCCAGCAGAGCCGACAGTTCCGGGGAGCTGTTTTTT
CASRADSSGELFF
>-|-|TRBJ2-2|TRBV28
TGTGCCAGCAGTTTAAGGTCCAGACACACCGGGGAGCTGTTTTTT
CASSLRSRHTGELFF
>-|-|TRBJ1-5|TRBV6-1
TGTGCCAGCAGTGCACTACAGGGTTATAGCAATCAGCCCCAGCATTTT
CASSALQGYSNQPQHF
>-|-|TRBJ1-5|TRBV19
TGTGCCAGTAGGACAGAGGGTGGGGATCAGCCCCAGCATTTT
CASRTEGGDQPQHF
>once|TRBD2|TRBJ2-2|TRBV5-1
TGCGCCAGCAGCTTGGGACGTAGCGGGAGTAGAGGGGAGCTGTTTTTT
CASSLGRSGSRGELFF
>-|-|TRBJ1-2|TRBV30
TGTGCCTGGAGAATTACCCCTCCAAAAATCTATGGCTACACCTTC
CAWRITPPKIYGYTF
>-|TRBD1|TRBJ2-5|TRBV10-3
TGTGCCATCAGTGAAGAGACAGGGTACCAAGAGACCCAGTACTTC
CAISEETGYQETQYF
>-|-|TRBJ1-1|TRBV2
TGTGCCAGCAGTCTACAGGGACGGGCGAACACTGAAGCTTTCTTT
CASSLQGRANTEAFF
>-|TRBD2|TRBJ2-2|TRBV18
TGTGCCAGCTCACCACGGTCGGGAGGTTTCTCCGGGGAGCTGTTTTTT
CASSPRSGGFSGELFF
>-|TRBD2|TRBJ2-7|TRBV30
TGTGCCTGGAGTCCCTCTAAGGGGACTAGCGGTACAATGGAGCAGTACTTC
CAWSPSKGTSGTMEQYF
>-|-|TRBJ2-4|TRBV2
TGTGCCAGCAGTGGAAGAAGGTCCCCGAACATTCAGTACTTC
CASSGRRSPNIQYF
>-|-|TRBJ1-5|TRBV12-5
TGTGCTAGTGGTTTGGTACCCGATCAGCCCCAGCATTTT
CASGLVPDQPQHF
>-|TRBD1|TRBJ1-4|TRBV6-1
TGTGCCAGCCTGGGGGCAGGGGGCGCCCATGAAAAACTGTTTTTT
CASLGAGGAHEKLFF
>-|-|TRBJ1-1|TRBV11-2
TGTGCCAGCAGCTTAGAAAAGGCGTTAGAAGCTTTCTTT
CASSLEKALEAFF
>-|-|TRBJ2-1|TRBV5-6
TGTGCCAGCAGCTGGGGGGACCGCTCCTACAATGAGCAGTTCTTC
CASSWGDRSYNEQFF
>-|TRBD1|TRBJ1-1|TRBV10-3
TGTGCCATCGGACAGGGAGGGAACACTGAAGCTTTCTTT
CAIGQGGNTEAFF
>-|-|TRBJ2-7|TRBV6-1
TGTGCCAGCAGTGAAGTCCCTAACTACGAGCAGTACTTC
CASSEVPNYEQYF
>-|TRBD1|TRBJ1-1|TRBV28
TGTGCCAGCAGTGTGACAGGGGTTCGCGCTTTCTTT
CASSVTGVRAFF
>few|TRBD1|TRBJ1-5|TRBV6-1
TGTGCCAGCAGTGGGGGACAGGGCAATCAGCCCCAGCATTTT
CASSGGQGNQPQHF
>-|-|TRBJ2-7|TRBV6-5
TGTGCCAGCCCTGGGGGGAAACTCTCCTACGAGCAGTACTTC
CASPGGKLSYEQYF
>-|-|TRBJ2-2|TRBV19
TGTGCCACCCTGGCGGGGGCATCCGGGGAGCTGTTTTTT
CATLAGASGELFF
>-|-|TRBJ2-7|TRBV5-6
TGTGCCAGCAGCTTGGGGACGGCTACCTACGAGCAGTACTTC
CASSLGTATYEQYF
>-|-|TRBJ1-2|TRBV18
TGTGCCAGCTCACCCAGGGATGGCTATGGCTACACCTTC
CASSPRDGYGYTF
>-|TRBD2|TRBJ2-1|TRBV5-1
TGCGCCAGCAGTTTGGCGGGAGGGCGGAATGAGCAGTTCTTC
CASSLAGGRNEQFF
>-|TRBD2|TRBJ2-1|TRBV29-1
TGCAGCGTTGAAGTCATACTAGCGGGTTTTAGGTCCTACAATGAGCAGTTCTTC
CSVEVILAGFRSYNEQFF
>-|TRBD2|TRBJ2-7|TRBV6-6
TGTGCCAGCAGGGATAGCGGGGGGGCGGACGAGCAGTACTTC
CASRDSGGADEQYF
>-|TRBD1|TRBJ2-4|TRBV2
TGTGCCAGCAGCACTACAGGGGGCGCGTCCAAAAACATTCAGTACTTC
CASSTTGGASKNIQYF
>-|-|TRBJ1-2|TRBV30
TGTGCCTGGAACTCAGGGGCTAACTATGGCTACACCTTC
CAWNSGANYGYTF
>-|TRBD1|TRBJ2-3|TRBV4-3
TGCGCCAGCAGCCAAGCGTGGGACAGGGTCACAGATACGCAGTATTTT
CASSQAWDRVTDTQYF
>-|-|TRBJ2-7|TRBV6-1
TGTGCCAGCACTTTCAGGGTCTACGAGCAGTACTTC
CASTFRVYEQYF
>-|TRBD1|TRBJ1-2|TRBV5-1
TGCGCCAGCAGCCCTGGAGGGGGCCGGGTCTATGGCTACACCTTC
CASSPGGGRVYGYTF
>-|TRBD2|TRBJ2-7|TRBV4-1
TGCGCCAGCAGCTTGCAATCGACTAGCGGGAGTGAGTACTTC
CASSLQSTSGSEYF
>-|TRBD1|TRBJ1-2|TRBV19
TGTGCCAGTACCTACAGGGGGCCTTGGGGCTACACCTTC
CASTYRGPWGYTF
>-|TRBD2|TRBJ2-5|TRBV5-1
TGCGCCAGCAGCTTGGGATATGGCGGGGGGGCCGGGGAGACCCAGTACTTC
CASSLGYGGGAGETQYF